The 27 T cell receptor beta chains in this list originate from one sample, sequenced in a study of T cell repertoires in cytomegalovirus infection. TCRdb independently ran MiXCR on the reads; one entry per CDR3 protein. The sample yields 55,000 to 85,000 distinct CDR3 sequences, more than 20% seen once. The antigens for these receptors are not known. Material: CD8+ T cells from cultured PBMCs, obtained from culture after CMV antigen stimulation. The receptors come from a human donor in good health (CMV status not recorded). Some clones in this sample may be carry-over from other donors' samples.

This chain uses TRBV7-2 with TRBJ1-1, with D hard to call. The V gene's germline CDR1 is SGHTA and CDR2 FQGNSA. Trimming cost V 11 bases and J 6 bases, with 22 bases left between them. The CDR3 length is 14 residues. For the CDR3, the DNA is TGTGCCTACTCCGCCCGAGGCGTTACCCCTGAAGCTTTCTTT. Amino acids: CAYSARGVTPEAFF.

V and J are TRBV7-6 and TRBJ2-7; D may be TRBD2 (6 bases). V gave up 1 base and J gave up 3 bases, with 13 bases separating them. Germline V gene data show CDR1 as SGHVS and CDR2 as FNYEAQ. This CDR3 is built from 15 residues. CDR3 DNA: TGTGCCAGCAGCTTAGAGGGAGGACTTAACTACGAGCAGTACTTC. This translates into CASSLEGGLNYEQYF.

This chain links TRBV6-1 with TRBJ1-5, with 9 nucleotides matching TRBD1. Trimming removed 5 bases from V and 2 bases from J; junction bases left unmatched: 10. CDR1 and CDR2 from the germline V gene are MNHNS and SASEGT. The CDR3 spans 17 residues. CDR3 coding DNA: TGTGCCAGCAGTAAGTCACAGGGGGCGAACGGCAATCAGCCCCAGCATTTT. Its protein product is CASSKSQGANGNQPQHF.

The chain recombines TRBV4-1 with TRBJ1-3, with D uncertain. V lost 3 bases and J 4 bases, leaving 13 bases between the germline ends. The CDR3 spans 15 residues. Per germline, CDR1 MGHRA and CDR2 YSYEKL. CDR3 sequence: CASSQNLNPGNTIYF. The CDR3 region has the DNA TGCGCCAGCAGCCAGAATTTGAACCCAGGAAACACCATATATTTT.

The rearrangement uses TRBV12-3 or TRBV12-4 and TRBJ1-5; a possible D gene is TRBD1 (6 bases). The germline V and J ends were trimmed by 5 bases and 6 bases, with 14 bases remaining between them. The CDR3 is 14 amino acids. The CDR3 DNA reads as TGTGCCAGCAGTGTAACAGGGTGGTCTCAGCCCCAGCATTTT. This translates into CASSVTGWSQPQHF.

The chain recombines TRBV6-4 with TRBJ2-1; D is perhaps TRBD2 (7 bases). Germline-derived CDR1 and CDR2 are MRHNA and SNTAGT. Trimming took 2 bases from V and 9 from J, leaving 26 bases between them. This CDR3 spans 18 amino acids. The CDR3 sequence is CASSDQVGGGPTDGEQFF. CDR3 bases: TGTGCCAGCAGTGACCAAGTGGGAGGGGGGCCAACGGATGGTGAGCAGTTCTTC.

This clonotype was counted only a few times. The chain combines TRBV7-9 with TRBJ2-3, with D possibly matching TRBD2 (5 bases). The CDR3 covers 16 residues. Germline-derived CDR1 and CDR2 are SEHNR and FQNEAQ (reference sequence). With 5 bases removed from V and 0 bases from J, the gap between germline ends came to 15 bases. CDR3 sequence reads: CASSTKRGLSTDTQYF. In DNA form, the CDR3 reads TGTGCCAGCAGCACTAAACGGGGTCTAAGCACAGATACGCAGTATTTT.

The genes are TRBV19 and TRBJ2-7, with D perhaps matching TRBD2 (6 bases). CDR3 size: 14 residues. The ends were cut back, 5 bases at V and 7 bases at J, with 18 bases in the middle. Germline V CDR1 and CDR2: LNHDA, SQIVND (reference sequence). The CDR3 DNA follows: TGTGCCAGTAGTTGGAGGGTTTTTTCAATAGAGCAGTACTTC. Protein product: CASSWRVFSIEQYF.

This clonotype was seen only a few times. J is TRBJ1-1 and V is TRBV4-1; weak D call: TRBD1 (6 bases). The CDR3 runs 15 residues. Trimming took off 1 base at V and 1 base at J, with 10 bases between the two ends. Germline CDR1 reads MGHRA; CDR2 reads YSYEKL. The CDR3 sequence: CASSQVSQGNTEAFF. The CDR3, as DNA: TGCGCCAGCAGCCAAGTGTCACAGGGGAACACTGAAGCTTTCTTT.

This clonotype was seen a handful of times. This chain links TRBV7-8 with TRBJ1-4; D may be TRBD1 (6 bases). Germline CDR1 is SGHVS and CDR2 is FQNEAQ. With 4 bases removed from V and 8 bases from J, the gap between germline ends came to 20 bases. The CDR3 is made up of 16 amino acids. CDR3 region: CASSWTRTASGEKLFF. DNA for the CDR3: TGTGCCAGCAGCTGGACAAGGACAGCCAGCGGAGAAAAACTGTTTTTT.

There are a few counts of this clonotype. The rearrangement joins TRBV11-2 to TRBJ1-1, with D tentatively TRBD1 (6 bases). The CDR3 has 11 amino acids. Trimming removed 8 bases at V and 11 bases at J, with 15 bases between. Germline V gene sequence: CDR1 SGHAT, CDR2 FQNNGV. The CDR3 DNA is TGTGCCAGCGAGCAAGGGGGGGCTGCTTTCTTT. Amino acid sequence: CASEQGGAAFF. Looking up the rest from reference TRBV11-2 and TRBJ1-1 gives the full variable domain: EAGVAQSPRYKIIEKRQSVAFWCNPISGHATLYWYQQILGQGPKLLIQFQNNGVVDDSQLPKDRFSAERLKGVDSTLKIQPAKLEDSAVYLCASEQGGAAFFGQGTRLTVV.

This clonotype has just a few counts. The chain employs TRBV7-2 and TRBJ1-2; 7 bases fit TRBD1. Unmatched junction bases numbered 14, after V lost 4 bases and J lost 3 bases. CDR1 is SGHTA, CDR2 FQGNSA, per germline. The CDR3 has 17 amino acids. The CDR3 is CASSSNEYRDRYYGYTF. As DNA, the CDR3 is TGTGCCAGCAGCTCAAACGAATACCGGGACAGATACTATGGCTACACCTTC.

The V call is TRBV15, the J call TRBJ2-6, with 7 nucleotides matching TRBD1. This CDR3 contains 15 residues. CDR1 LNHNV and CDR2 YYDKDF come from the germline V gene (reference sequence). With V trimmed by 5 bases and J by 4 bases, 5 bases remained unmatched. CDR3 loop: CATSPDRAGANVLTF. In DNA, the CDR3 is TGTGCCACCAGCCCCGACAGGGCCGGGGCCAACGTCCTGACTTTC. Using reference TRBV15 and TRBJ2-6 for the parts outside the CDR3, the full variable domain is DAMVIQNPRYQVTQFGKPVTLSCSQTLNHNVMYWYQQKSSQAPKLLFHYYDKDFNNEADTPDNFQSRRPNTSFCFLDIRSPGLGDTAMYLCATSPDRAGANVLTFGAGSRLTVL.

The table lists this clonotype with many counts. CDR3 protein: CASSFPDRLGNEQFF. Written as DNA, the CDR3 is TGTGCCAGCAGTTTTCCTGACAGACTCGGGAATGAGCAGTTCTTC. The chain couples TRBV28 to TRBJ2-1; a weak D match, TRBD1 (5 bases). This CDR3 is 15 amino acids long. Trimming took 3 bases from V and 7 from J, leaving 16 bases between them. Germline CDR1 is MDHEN and CDR2 is SYDVKM.

The chain joins TRBV9 to TRBJ2-1, with D perhaps TRBD1 (6 bases). This CDR3 region has 15 residues. Germline values: CDR1 SGDLS, CDR2 YYNGEE. V lost 0 bases, J lost 4 bases, and 11 bases lay in between. The CDR3 region is CASSVDRVEYNEQFF. In DNA form, the CDR3 reads TGTGCCAGCAGCGTAGACAGGGTAGAATACAATGAGCAGTTCTTC.

The rearrangement joins TRBV11-3 to TRBJ2-1; TRBD2 might be the D (6 bases). The germline V and J ends were trimmed by 1 base and 0 bases, with 16 bases remaining between them. The germline V gene encodes CDR1 SGHNT and CDR2 YENEEA. The CDR3 consists of 18 residues. The CDR3 spells CASSLGGTGGASYNEQFF. The CDR3 DNA follows: TGTGCCAGCAGCTTAGGGGGAACAGGCGGGGCCTCCTACAATGAGCAGTTCTTC. Looking up the rest from reference TRBV11-3 and TRBJ2-1 gives the full variable domain: EAGVVQSPRYKIIEKKQPVAFWCNPISGHNTLYWYLQNLGQGPELLIRYENEEAVDDSQLPKDRFSAERLKGVDSTLKIQPAELGDSAVYLCASSLGGTGGASYNEQFFGPGTRLTVL.

The V call is TRBV4-1, the J call TRBJ2-7, with D possibly TRBD2 on 5 matching bases. Germline lookup yields CDR1 MGHRA and CDR2 YSYEKL. The CDR3 has 16 residues. V gave up 2 bases and J gave up 2 bases, with 16 bases separating them. The CDR3 loop is CASSQPPGLSTYEQYF. The CDR3 DNA sequence: TGCGCCAGCAGCCAACCCCCCGGACTGTCAACCTACGAGCAGTACTTC.

This clonotype has a handful of counts. V is TRBV12-5 and J is TRBJ2-2; 7 positions agree with TRBD2. Germline V gene data show CDR1 as LGHNT and CDR2 as FRNRAP. V shed 7 bases and J 3 bases; nucleotides not matched to a gene: 8. CDR3 length equals 15 residues. The chain's CDR3 is CASASGEGYTGELFF. The DNA for the CDR3 is TGTGCTAGTGCTTCGGGGGAGGGTTACACCGGGGAGCTGTTTTTT. Variable domain in full (rest from reference TRBV12-5 and TRBJ2-2): DARVTQTPRHKVTEMGQEVTMRCQPILGHNTVFWYRQTMMQGLELLAYFRNRAPLDDSGMPKDRFSAEMPDATLATLKIQPSEPRDSAVYFCASASGEGYTGELFFGEGSRLTVL.

The rearrangement uses TRBV7-9 and TRBJ2-7, with 8 bases identical to TRBD1. This CDR3 comprises 13 residues. Germline CDR1 SEHNR, CDR2 FQNEAQ (reference sequence). The ends lost 5 bases at V and 4 bases at J; junction bases unmatched: 4. In DNA, the CDR3 is TGTGCCAGCAGCCGACAGGGGAGGTACGAGCAGTACTTC. Protein product: CASSRQGRYEQYF.

Written as DNA, the CDR3 is TGTGCCAGCAGTTTAGAGGCAGGGTGGGTGGCCGAGCAGTACTTC. Translated, it gives CASSLEAGWVAEQYF. The J gene is TRBJ2-7, the V gene TRBV27, with a possible D match to TRBD1 (5 bases). Germline lookup yields CDR1 MNHEY and CDR2 SMNVEV (reference sequence). V lost 2 bases, J lost 6 bases, and 17 bases lay in between. The CDR3 has 15 amino acids.

The V gene is TRBV7-6, the J gene TRBJ1-2; 8 bases line up with TRBD1. V dropped 5 bases and J dropped 4; count of bases not matched to a gene: 12. The germline V gene has CDR1 SGHVS and CDR2 FNYEAQ. The CDR3 length is 16 residues. The CDR3 nucleotides read TGTGCCAGCAGCGAGGGGGCACAGGGGGTTTTCTATGGCTACACCTTC. It codes for CASSEGAQGVFYGYTF.

V is TRBV4-1 and J is TRBJ1-6; D remains ambiguous. Germline loops: CDR1 MGHRA, CDR2 YSYEKL. Trimming took 4 bases from V and 7 from J, leaving 20 bases between them. CDR3 length: 17 amino acids. CDR3 nucleotide sequence: TGCGCCAGCAGCCGCCAGATTTTGCTACAGCCGAATTCACCCCTCCACTTT. Its protein is CASSRQILLQPNSPLHF.

This clonotype was observed a few times. This chain joins TRBV11-2 and TRBJ2-5, with 9 nucleotides matching TRBD1. The CDR3 runs to 17 residues. The trim removed 5 bases at V and 0 bases at J, leaving 10 bases unmatched. Germline V CDR1 and CDR2: SGHAT, FQNNGV. The CDR3 bases are TGTGCCAGCAGCCCGCCTTGGACAGGGGTGTACCAAGAGACCCAGTACTTC. As protein: CASSPPWTGVYQETQYF.

The chain links TRBV24-1 to TRBJ2-7; 12 bases line up with TRBD1. TRBJ1-2 matches the DNA end more closely, so the J call is doubtful. Per germline, CDR1 KGHDR and CDR2 SFDVKD. There are 15 residues in the CDR3. This CDR3 is CATSGPGQGAKGYTF. CDR3 sequence (DNA): TGTGCCACCAGTGGGCCGGGACAGGGGGCTAAGGGCTACACCTTC.

In this sample, this clonotype turned up a few times. This chain uses TRBV12-3 or TRBV12-4 with TRBJ2-3; D possibly corresponds to TRBD2 (7 bases). This CDR3 comprises 14 residues. Trimming removed 10 bases at V and 5 bases at J, with 19 bases between. The CDR3 is CAITSGGRRDTQYF. In DNA, the CDR3 is TGTGCCATCACGTCGGGGGGCCGGAGAGATACGCAGTATTTT.

This clonotype has just a few counts. The chain combines TRBV12-3 or TRBV12-4 with TRBJ1-2; 10 positions match TRBD1. The CDR3 spans 16 residues. V lost 6 bases, J lost 5 bases, and 12 bases stayed unmatched. The CDR3 here is CASRPGTGAFFYGYTF. CDR3 nucleotide sequence: TGTGCCAGCAGACCCGGGACAGGGGCCTTCTTTTATGGCTACACCTTC.

This chain joins TRBV6-6 and TRBJ1-3, with TRBD1 as a possible D gene (5 bases). V was clipped by 0 bases and J by 1 base, with 16 bases between them. Looked up from germline, CDR1 is MNHNY and CDR2 is SVGAGI (reference sequence). CDR3 length: 18 residues. The chain's CDR3 is CASSYSWDRQQSGNTIYF. In nucleotides, the CDR3 is TGTGCCAGCAGTTACTCATGGGATCGACAGCAATCTGGAAACACCATATATTTT.